The present TCR beta chain was sequenced within a study of cytomegalovirus exposure and HLA in healthy donors (dated by TCRdb to 2015 to 2018). In the study overall: In an earlier analysis of 587 of the donors, about 270 Gb of sequence data and about 110 million unique TCR beta sequences from 150 million to 200 million T cells were reported. Rather than using new phenotypic data, the later analysis identified candidate immune exposures from TCR beta sequences and from how often those sequences occurred across donors. In addition to the first cohort of 666 subjects, a separate validation cohort of about 120 different subjects was used. A later genetic analysis took genome-wide SNP genotypes for 398 of the 666 donors and used that subset as a discovery cohort. Across 300 to 500 genotyped donors of the cohort, an average of about 220,000 unique TCR beta nucleotide sequences per donor were sequenced, and roughly a sixth of those sequences were non-productive. Using immunosequencing, the study profiled T cell repertoires from around 680 subjects and related those repertoires to cytomegalovirus serostatus. The study aimed to test whether signatures of past pathogen exposure could be identified by cataloging public T cell receptors. Donor age, sex, ethnicity and CMV serostatus were compiled alongside the repertoire data. Every discovery cohort repertoire had been produced on one sequencing platform. Typing coverage varied by locus: roughly 620-630 donors for A, B, C, DRB1 and DQB1; approximately 500 for DQA1; over 600 for DPA1; more than 450 for DPB1. In a later analysis, previously published TCR beta repertoires from hundreds of donors were re-analyzed and high-resolution HLA genotyping was added so that TCR occurrence patterns could be studied. The study combined high-throughput TCR immunosequencing, statistical association of individual TCRs with disease status, and machine learning to predict cytomegalovirus infection status. Four or five DR-DQ haplotypes were handled as single units for association and clustering, since linkage in the cohort was strong. To decide whether each TCR beta V gene segment behaved as functional or pseudogenic, an earlier analysis of approximately 590 of the donors relied on high-throughput TCR beta sequencing. An early release covering approximately 600 HLA-typed donors comprised approximately 300 gigabases of sequencing data and roughly 86 million unique TCR sequences. Both class I and class II loci were covered by HLA typing, at four-digit resolution. Among the roughly 400 genotyped donors, around 81% belonged to the genetic ancestry cluster associated with self-reported Caucasian donors. General findings and caveats noted by the study authors: Sequencing depth was assumed to be roughly uniform across donors in the presence/absence analyses, though that assumption may not hold. An earlier analysis of 587 of the donors showed that most TCR beta V segments appeared in productive rearrangements either about 87% or about 30% of the time, which broadly matched IMGT annotations. In a later analysis, HLA-associated TCR beta chains showed more clonal expansion and lower generation probabilities than non-associated chains that were equally common. HLA typing was unavailable for some donors at each locus, so association tests used only the typed subset. According to a later analysis, parvovirus B19, influenza, CMV and Epstein-Barr virus appeared linked to several top co-occurrence clusters. Cytomegalovirus status was reported to be diagnosed by the classifier with high specificity and sensitivity in both the original and validation cohorts. Across donors, most TCR sequences were observed very rarely, whereas some public TCRs were present in many individuals. Three of the identified cytomegalovirus-associated TCR beta chains were confirmed in vitro to be specific for cytomegalovirus antigens. Specific HLA alleles were associated with 16,951 TCR beta sequences at a false discovery rate of 0.05 in a later analysis. A total of about 180 TCR beta chains were listed by the study as associated with cytomegalovirus. The earlier analysis of about 600 of the donors excluded some 15 rarely observed V segments, including chromosome 9 orphons, because counts were too low. When HLA alleles, especially DR and DQ, strongly co-occurred, attributing TCR associations to individual alleles was difficult. Immune exposure information for the cohort was limited to CMV serostatus. The 87-base-pair reads could not distinguish some IMGT-functional V segments, including TRBV6-2 and TRBV6-3, so those segments were excluded. A cluster of highly shared sequence variants was judged likely to represent a technical artifact of the sequencing pipeline. V-gene and J-gene trimming of TCR beta chains was associated with a missense DCLRE1C variant in a later genetic analysis, and the association was replicated in an independent cohort. A later analysis found that most CMV-associated TCR beta chains appeared HLA-restricted, with HLA associations seemingly driven largely by CMV exposure. Linkage disequilibrium might explain the correlated functional status among segregating V segments, but an unknown experimental factor could not be excluded. According to a later genetic analysis, donors in an Asian-associated ancestry cluster had fewer N-insertions in productive TCRs than the approximately 610-donor mean. In this cohort, only TCR beta chains were sequenced, and detectable features were limited by the absence of alpha or paired-chain data. In a later analysis, TCR association rates were found to vary across HLA loci, with the most associated TCRs seen for DRB1 alleles and the fewest for HLA-C alleles. A further reported finding was that TCR beta sequences accurately predicted the HLA-A and HLA-B alleles for most subjects in the first cohort. The authors suggested that the approach could potentially be generalized to other disease states and immunological phenotypes.

Including cysteine and phenylalanine, the CDR3 has 13 amino acids. The sequence is cut down to CDR3 DNA, 39 bases in frame from base 1. Via the germline V gene, CDR1 is SGDLS and CDR2 YYNGEE. V sheds 3 bases and J sheds 3 bases, leaving 10 bases between their ends. This clone has more than one count but fewer than ten. Its antigen specificity is not known. The input lacks base qualities; no much larger clone sits a single base away. In total, fewer than 750 healthy bone marrow donors made up the cohort. At the time of sampling, all cohort members were nominally healthy, though unrecorded immune exposures were likely present. The donor tested CMV seropositive, placing the donor among the 250 to 350 seropositive members of the cohort. Every donor gave a peripheral blood sample, and the peripheral blood mononuclear cells from that sample were used for TCR beta sequencing. Genomic DNA extraction from the blood cell samples was performed with the Qiagen DNeasy Blood Extraction Kit.

The library was obtained by the immunoSEQ multiplex PCR assay. The multiplex PCR relied on a mix of 60 forward primers for TCR Vbeta segments and 13 reverse primers for TCR Jbeta segments. The CDR3 region of rearranged TCR beta genes was amplified from genomic DNA with a multiplex PCR assay. The amplified TCR beta libraries were sequenced on the Illumina HiSeq System as 87-base-pair reads. Regarding the original processing steps: In a later analysis, roughly 80 million unique TCR beta chains were counted across the 500 to 850 repertoires, and roughly 11 million of these chains were shared by at least two donors. Raw reads were error-corrected and collapsed into unique sequences with a nearest-neighbor algorithm that merged closely related sequences to remove PCR and sequencing errors. Alignment of CDR3 sequences to IMGT reference sequences was used to assign V, D and J gene segments. For a sequence to be retained, a match of at least six nucleotides to both a V gene segment and a J gene segment was required. Rearrangements were called productive when the CDR3 lacked stop codons and stayed in frame with V and J; all others were non-productive. Following IMGT convention, CDR3 was defined as the stretch from the second conserved V-encoded cysteine up to the conserved J-encoded phenylalanine. Sequences without an unambiguous match to a single V gene segment were excluded from the earlier analysis of approximately 600 of the donors. An earlier analysis of some 500 of the donors classified V segments as functional when productive rearrangements were above 56.7% and as segregating when the standard deviation between donors was above 5%. A statistical classification framework was built to diagnose cytomegalovirus status from the catalog of TCR beta chain sequences. A later analysis assigned V and J genes by comparing TCR nucleotide sequences with IMGT/GENE-DB human TR gene sequences. A later analysis assigned CDR3 sequences and most-parsimonious VDJ recombination scenarios with the TCRdist pipeline. A later analysis defined each TCR beta chain by its CDR3 amino acid sequence plus V-gene family, and excluded reads lacking a unique V-gene family. As a way to deal with suspected cross-contamination and a sequencing artifact, a later analysis dropped more than 500 nucleotide sequences that were highly shared and had low generation probability. For each public chain, a later analysis derived a clonal expansion index from normalized ranks of inferred template counts within each repertoire. In a later analysis, generation probabilities were computed using a VDJ recombination model fitted to out-of-frame rearrangements, and the results were checked against IGoR. In a later analysis, TCR-TCR, TCR-HLA and TCR-CMV co-occurrence was scored with hypergeometric tests, and a repertoire-size bias correction was applied to TCR pairs. False discovery rates were estimated in a later analysis by permuting HLA or CMV assignments 20 times. In a later analysis, co-occurring TCRs were grouped using DBSCAN, and TCRdist sequence similarity was added for clustering within HLA-allele-positive subsets. Repertoires with fewer than 30,000 or more than 120,000 public chains, plus five repertoires with anomalous nucleotide sharing, were excluded from co-occurrence clustering. What TCRdb holds here is the immuneACCESS table cut down to in-frame rearrangements. Part of the clones is not present; checked against another copy, under half of the missing clones reflect an unresolved V gene, and the others are unexplained. V, J and clone size are those of that table, while D and trimming were read from the DNA. The sample yields nearly 100,000 clones; around a tenth were counted once. 5.1% of the sample goes to the ten largest clones.

The rearranged chain carries TRBV9 and TRBJ2-7, with TRBD2 perhaps the D gene, on 5 matching bases. The source material was PBMCs. The receptor was derived from a man aged 50 to 60 in good health and CMV-seropositive. CDR3 sequence: CASSAGKGYEQYF. The nucleotide sequence reads as follows: TGTGCCAGCAGCGCCGGGAAGGGCTACGAGCAGTACTTC.